This T cell receptor beta chain was found in a study of blood T cell repertoires in COVID-19. At the level of the study: COVID-19 samples from acute and convalescent phases originated in the United States, Italy and Spain. Sample material is recorded as cDNA or gDNA derived from T cells, B-cell-depleted T cells, or PBMCs.

Authors' processing steps: Counts of nucleated cells, estimated from reference gene primer amplification, were obtained. Libraries were prepared by immunoSEQ multiplex PCR; TCRdb keeps only in-frame clonotypes and omits some of them. The DNA was the basis for D and trimming; V, J and clone size are from that table. In the table there are fewer than 60,000 clones, around 90% of which are singletons. There are 15 residues in the CDR3. From germline, CDR1 is LNHDA and CDR2 SQIVND (reference sequence). V was clipped by 5 bases and J by 3 bases, with 16 bases between them. The V gene is TRBV19, the J gene TRBJ1-2; D remains unclear. The sequence was collected from a human donor with acute or convalescent COVID-19. The donor label of this sample is uncertain. The specimen sequenced was peripheral blood. The CDR3 loop is CASSQGSGEYYGYTF. For the CDR3, the DNA is TGTGCCAGTAGTCAAGGATCCGGGGAATACTATGGCTACACCTTC.